The clone carrying this TCR beta chain was counted once. The antigen is unknown. This sample is drawn from a study of CD8 T cell repertoires and HIV-1 epitope variants. With V trimmed by 5 bases and J by 0 bases, 7 bases remained unmatched. Germline CDR1 SEHNR, CDR2 FQNEAQ (reference sequence). CDR3 length equals 16 residues. The method was immunoSEQ multiplex PCR; TCRdb's version includes in-frame clones alone and lacks a portion of them. This table holds under 6,000 clones, about 70% found once. The TCR comes from a male donor with HIV. The V call is TRBV7-9, the J call TRBJ2-3; TRBD2 matches 8 bases. The source material was cultured CD8+ T cells derived from PBMCs. The CDR3: CASSPLAVPSTDTQYF. The CDR3 nucleotides are TGTGCCAGCAGCCCACTAGCGGTGCCTAGCACAGATACGCAGTATTTT.